What follows are 5 T cell receptor beta chains derived from one specimen sequenced in a study of long-term antiretroviral therapy in people with HIV (dated by TCRdb to 2021 to 2024). Sequencing of the TRB variable region was done with the immunoSEQ hsTCRB v3.0 assay at survey level resolution. This is the immuneACCESS table as TCRdb keeps it, with only in-frame sequences that have V and J called. A part of the clones is gone; compared with another copy, unresolved V genes explain less than half, and the rest is unexplained. The sample records 39,000 or so clones, about 80% of which are singletons. The biggest ten clones account for about 5.7% of the sample. Sequences were derived from unsorted PBMCs, sampled 0.6 years after starting antiretroviral therapy. All receptors derive from a man between 18 and 35 years old with HIV.

The genes are TRBV4-3 and TRBJ1-1; D remains unclear. Germline-derived CDR1 and CDR2 are LGHNA and YSLEER. V was shortened by 0 bases and J by 3 bases, with 11 bases between the two germline ends. The CDR3 has 15 residues. The CDR3 loop is CASSQDGQRHTEAFF. DNA for the CDR3: TGCGCCAGCAGCCAAGATGGGCAGAGACACACTGAAGCTTTCTTT.

This rearrangement joins TRBV19 to TRBJ1-1; D is possibly TRBD1 (6 bases). V lost 6 bases and J lost 1, with 12 bases in between. Germline CDR1 LNHDA, CDR2 SQIVND (reference sequence). This CDR3 region has 14 residues. The CDR3 protein is CASSRTGSNTEAFF. DNA for the CDR3: TGTGCCAGTAGCCGTACAGGGTCGAACACTGAAGCTTTCTTT.

In this sample, this clone turned up once. The chain combines TRBV27 with TRBJ2-7, with D perhaps assigned TRBD1 or TRBD2 (6 bases each). This CDR3 is 12 amino acids long. Germline V gene data show CDR1 as MNHEY and CDR2 as SMNVEV (reference sequence). With 8 bases removed from V and 5 bases from J, the gap between germline ends came to 13 bases. The CDR3 protein is CASFGGRNEQYF. Here the CDR3 DNA reads TGTGCCAGCTTTGGGGGGCGGAACGAGCAGTACTTC.

The J gene is TRBJ2-7, the V gene TRBV6-5, with D hard to call. Between the trimmed V and J ends, which lost 4 bases and 0 bases, there was a span of 7 bases. The germline CDR1 and CDR2 sequences are MNHEY and SVGAGI. The CDR3 totals 13 residues. The CDR3 region is CASSSVSSYEQYF. As DNA, the CDR3 is TGTGCCAGCAGTTCCGTATCCTCCTACGAGCAGTACTTC.

The rearrangement joins TRBV4-3 to TRBJ1-2, with unresolved D. CDR3 length: 15 amino acids. Trimming shortened V by 0 bases and J by 5 bases, and 13 bases separated the two germline ends. Germline CDR1 reads LGHNA; CDR2 reads YSLEER. The CDR3 nucleotides read TGCGCCAGCAGCCAAGATCCCGGGAGTATATATGGCTACACCTTC. Residues: CASSQDPGSIYGYTF.